The clone carrying this TCR beta chain was counted a single time. The antigen is unknown. The data derive from a study of cytomegalovirus exposure and HLA in healthy donors. In the PCR, 60 Vbeta and 13 Jbeta primers were used. Profiled with immunoSEQ multiplex PCR; TCRdb holds only in-frame clones, not every one. The table lists about 160,000 clones, 60% to 80% of them singletons. The study, taken as a whole, reports: Most of the CMV-associated TCR beta chains (in a later analysis) appeared to be HLA-restricted. TCR beta chains numbering more than 150 were designated cytomegalovirus-associated.

From germline, CDR1 is MGHDK and CDR2 SYGVNS. CDR3 length: 14 residues. V was clipped by 1 base and J by 0 bases, with 6 bases between them. Samples came from healthy bone marrow donors. V usage is TRBV25-1 and J usage is TRBJ1-1; the D is unclear. This receptor was obtained from a man younger than 40 in good health and CMV-seropositive. The sequenced sample consisted of PBMCs. The CDR3 nucleotides are TGTGCCAGCAGTGAATCGGTTTTGAACACTGAAGCTTTCTTT. It yields the protein CASSESVLNTEAFF.